The rows below give T cell receptor beta chains drawn from one sample of a study of CD8 T cells in ankylosing spondylitis. One entry per CDR3 protein results from TCRdb running MiXCR on the 5' RACE reads. The profile shows about 700,000 distinct CDR3 sequences, 19% of them singletons. The specimen was blood, either unsorted or a sorted T cell fraction (not recorded which). All receptors derive from a male donor with ankylosing spondylitis. CDR3s include the opening cysteine and the closing phenylalanine or tryptophan. The D gene is left open where the match is weak. A clone size is listed for some rows: how often the clone was seen (once, few, many), or a class if it is expanded.

clone size: many; V gene: TRBV4-2; J gene: TRBJ2-2; D gene: .; CDR3 DNA: TGTGCCACCCTACAGACCATAGGAAACACCGGGGAGCTGTTTTTT; CDR3 protein: CATLQTIGNTGELFF
clone size: .; V gene: TRBV12-3/TRBV12-4; J gene: TRBJ2-3; D gene: TRBD2; CDR3 DNA: TGTGCCAGCAGTTTGAGCGGGAGGGCAACCGATACGCAGTATTTT; CDR3 protein: CASSLSGRATDTQYF
clone size: .; V gene: TRBV7-3; J gene: TRBJ2-1; D gene: TRBD2; CDR3 DNA: TGTGCCAGCAGCTTAACGCACACTAGCGGAGGGACAAATGAGCAGTTCTTC; CDR3 protein: CASSLTHTSGGTNEQFF
clone size: .; V gene: TRBV7-2; J gene: TRBJ2-2; D gene: TRBD2; CDR3 DNA: TGTGCCAGCAGCCCCCGTGGGACTAGGGTCGCCGGGGAGCTGTTTTTT; CDR3 protein: CASSPRGTRVAGELFF
clone size: .; V gene: TRBV20-1; J gene: TRBJ1-1; D gene: .; CDR3 DNA: TGCAGTGCTGCCCCCCCGGGCAGGAACACTGAAGCTTTCTTT; CDR3 protein: CSAAPPGRNTEAFF
clone size: many; V gene: TRBV28; J gene: TRBJ2-3; D gene: TRBD2; CDR3 DNA: TGTGCCAGCAGCATAGGGGCCGCTACTAGCGGGAGAAAGGATACGCAGTATTTT; CDR3 protein: CASSIGAATSGRKDTQYF
clone size: .; V gene: TRBV18; J gene: TRBJ2-5; D gene: .; CDR3 DNA: TGTGCCAGCTCACCAAAGGAGAGCGAGACCCAGTACTTC; CDR3 protein: CASSPKESETQYF
clone size: .; V gene: TRBV25-1; J gene: TRBJ2-5; D gene: TRBD1; CDR3 DNA: TGTGCCAGCAGTGCTCGGGACAGCAAAGAGACCCAGTACTTC; CDR3 protein: CASSARDSKETQYF
clone size: once; V gene: TRBV4-1; J gene: TRBJ1-5; D gene: .; CDR3 DNA: TGCGCCAGCAGCCAAGATAGGGGGTTGCAGCCCCAGCATTTT; CDR3 protein: CASSQDRGLQPQHF
clone size: .; V gene: TRBV15; J gene: TRBJ1-5; D gene: TRBD1; CDR3 DNA: TGTGCCACCAGCCCTTCCGAGGCCGGGACAGGGGATTTATGGGATCAGCCCCAGCATTTT; CDR3 protein: CATSPSEAGTGDLWDQPQHF
clone size: .; V gene: TRBV27; J gene: TRBJ1-1; D gene: .; CDR3 DNA: TGTGCCAGCATCATGATAAGAGGACAGAAAAGGGAAGCTTTCTTT; CDR3 protein: CASIMIRGQKREAFF
clone size: few; V gene: TRBV12-5; J gene: TRBJ1-1; D gene: TRBD1; CDR3 DNA: TGTGCTAGTGCCCCTCCAAAACCAGGGGGCGAAAATACAGCTTTCTTT; CDR3 protein: CASAPPKPGGENTAFF
clone size: .; V gene: TRBV7-9; J gene: TRBJ1-4; D gene: TRBD1; CDR3 DNA: TGTGCCAGCAGCTTAGTCGGACAGGGTCGGCCTGAAAAACTGTTTTTT; CDR3 protein: CASSLVGQGRPEKLFF
clone size: .; V gene: TRBV12-3/TRBV12-4; J gene: TRBJ2-7; D gene: .; CDR3 DNA: TGTGCCAGCAGTGACCACGGCAGGGGACCCTACGAGCAGTACTTC; CDR3 protein: CASSDHGRGPYEQYF
clone size: .; V gene: TRBV6-5; J gene: TRBJ2-2; D gene: .; CDR3 DNA: TGTGCCAGCAGTTACCCGGGTCTGGCCGGGGAGCTGTTTTTT; CDR3 protein: CASSYPGLAGELFF
clone size: few; V gene: TRBV9; J gene: TRBJ1-6; D gene: .; CDR3 DNA: TGTGCCAGCAGCGCGGACAGTAATTCACCCCTCCACTTT; CDR3 protein: CASSADSNSPLHF
clone size: many; V gene: TRBV5-1; J gene: TRBJ1-1; D gene: .; CDR3 DNA: TGTGCCAGCAGCTTAACGGGGAACACTGAAGCTTTCTTT; CDR3 protein: CASSLTGNTEAFF
clone size: few; V gene: TRBV20-1; J gene: TRBJ1-1; D gene: .; CDR3 DNA: TGCAGTGCCTTCAGTATGCTGAACACTGAAGCTTTCTTT; CDR3 protein: CSAFSMLNTEAFF
clone size: .; V gene: TRBV3-1; J gene: TRBJ2-6; D gene: .; CDR3 DNA: TGTGCCAGCAGCCAAGAAGGGTGGGCGAGCTCTGGGGCCAACGTCCTGACTTTC; CDR3 protein: CASSQEGWASSGANVLTF
clone size: .; V gene: TRBV6-5; J gene: TRBJ2-6; D gene: .; CDR3 DNA: TGTGCCAGCAGTTACCTGGGGACTTCAGGGGCCAACGTCCTGACTTTC; CDR3 protein: CASSYLGTSGANVLTF
clone size: .; V gene: TRBV2; J gene: TRBJ2-1; D gene: .; CDR3 DNA: TGTGCCAGCAGTGCGGGACTGCGGCAGTTCTTC; CDR3 protein: CASSAGLRQFF
clone size: few; V gene: TRBV7-2; J gene: TRBJ2-3; D gene: .; CDR3 DNA: TGTGCCAGCAGCTTCCCCGGCTCGAGCACAGATACGCAGTATTTT; CDR3 protein: CASSFPGSSTDTQYF
clone size: few; V gene: TRBV4-2; J gene: TRBJ1-5; D gene: .; CDR3 DNA: TGTGCCAGCAGCCGAGGGACGGATAGCAATCAGCCCCAGCATTTT; CDR3 protein: CASSRGTDSNQPQHF
clone size: few; V gene: TRBV20-1; J gene: TRBJ2-1; D gene: TRBD2; CDR3 DNA: TGCAGTGCTAGAGTGCCCCTAGCGGGAGCTTACAATGAGCAGTTCTTC; CDR3 protein: CSARVPLAGAYNEQFF
clone size: .; V gene: TRBV12-3/TRBV12-4; J gene: TRBJ1-2; D gene: .; CDR3 DNA: TGTGCCAGCAGCTCCGGGGACTCCATTAGAGTCTACACCTTC; CDR3 protein: CASSSGDSIRVYTF
clone size: .; V gene: TRBV15; J gene: TRBJ2-7; D gene: TRBD2; CDR3 DNA: TGTGCCACTCGCGGGAGACGGTCCGAGCAGTACTTC; CDR3 protein: CATRGRRSEQYF
clone size: .; V gene: TRBV5-6; J gene: TRBJ2-5; D gene: .; CDR3 DNA: TGTGCCAGCAGCTTGGGGAATCACCAAGAGACCCAGTACTTC; CDR3 protein: CASSLGNHQETQYF
clone size: few; V gene: TRBV4-1; J gene: TRBJ2-5; D gene: .; CDR3 DNA: TGCGCCAGCAGCCAAGTTGGGTTACAAGAGACCCAGTACTTC; CDR3 protein: CASSQVGLQETQYF
clone size: few; V gene: TRBV7-8; J gene: TRBJ2-5; D gene: TRBD2; CDR3 DNA: TGTGCCAGCAGCTTGCTAGCGGGAGACAAGGAGACCCAGTACTTC; CDR3 protein: CASSLLAGDKETQYF
clone size: .; V gene: TRBV29-1; J gene: TRBJ1-2; D gene: TRBD1; CDR3 DNA: TGCAGCGGTAGGACAGGGGGCGCTTTTGGCTACACCTTC; CDR3 protein: CSGRTGGAFGYTF
clone size: few; V gene: TRBV28; J gene: TRBJ2-7; D gene: TRBD1; CDR3 DNA: TGTGCCAGCAGCCGTACGGGAACAGGGGTGGGGGAGCAGTACTTC; CDR3 protein: CASSRTGTGVGEQYF
clone size: .; V gene: TRBV7-9; J gene: TRBJ1-2; D gene: .; CDR3 DNA: TGTGCCAGCAGCTTTATTGAGAAAGGTTTCGATGGCTACACCTTC; CDR3 protein: CASSFIEKGFDGYTF
clone size: .; V gene: TRBV5-1; J gene: TRBJ2-3; D gene: .; CDR3 DNA: TGCGCCAGCAGCCTTAAGGCACTAGCCGGCGGAGATACGCAGTATTTT; CDR3 protein: CASSLKALAGGDTQYF
clone size: few; V gene: TRBV29-1; J gene: TRBJ2-1; D gene: TRBD2; CDR3 DNA: TGCAGCGTGATGGTAGCGGGGATAAATGAGCAGTTCTTC; CDR3 protein: CSVMVAGINEQFF
clone size: few; V gene: TRBV25-1; J gene: TRBJ1-5; D gene: .; CDR3 DNA: TGTGCCAGCAGTGAGGCGGGGAAACTCGATCAGCCCCAGCATTTT; CDR3 protein: CASSEAGKLDQPQHF
clone size: few; V gene: TRBV20-1; J gene: TRBJ2-5; D gene: .; CDR3 DNA: TGCAGTGCTTTATTTAGCGCGGAGACCCAGTACTTC; CDR3 protein: CSALFSAETQYF
clone size: .; V gene: TRBV6-5; J gene: TRBJ2-3; D gene: .; CDR3 DNA: TGTGCCAGCAGTTACAGGGGGGAAACGAATACGCAGTATTTT; CDR3 protein: CASSYRGETNTQYF
clone size: few; V gene: TRBV6-5; J gene: TRBJ1-1; D gene: .; CDR3 DNA: TGTGCCAGCAGTTACTCCTGGGCAGAGAACACTGAAGCTTTCTTT; CDR3 protein: CASSYSWAENTEAFF
clone size: many; V gene: TRBV6-1; J gene: TRBJ2-4; D gene: TRBD1; CDR3 DNA: TGTGCCAGCAGTCCCCGGGACAGCAAAAACATTCAGTACTTC; CDR3 protein: CASSPRDSKNIQYF
clone size: many; V gene: TRBV15; J gene: TRBJ1-6; D gene: .; CDR3 DNA: TGTGCCACCAGCAGAGATCGCAGGGACGGGAATTCACCCCTCCACTTT; CDR3 protein: CATSRDRRDGNSPLHF